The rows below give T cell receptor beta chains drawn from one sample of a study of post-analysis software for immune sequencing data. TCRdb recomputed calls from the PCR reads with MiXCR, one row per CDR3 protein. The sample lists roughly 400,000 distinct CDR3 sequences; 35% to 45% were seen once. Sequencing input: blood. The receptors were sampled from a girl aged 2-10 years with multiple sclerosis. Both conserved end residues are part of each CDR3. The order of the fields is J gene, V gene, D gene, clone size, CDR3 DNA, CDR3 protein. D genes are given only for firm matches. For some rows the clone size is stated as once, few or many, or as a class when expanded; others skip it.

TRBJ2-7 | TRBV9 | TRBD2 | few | TGTGCCAGCAGTGGGACTAGCGGTCCGACTTACGAGCAGTACTTC | CASSGTSGPTYEQYF
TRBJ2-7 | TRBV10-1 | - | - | TGCGCCAGCAGTGAGTCGCGCAGGGCCGACGAGCAGTACTTC | CASSESRRADEQYF
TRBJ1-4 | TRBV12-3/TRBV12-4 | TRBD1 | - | TGTGCCAGCAGTTTCACAGGGGGAGAGGAAAAACTGTTTTTT | CASSFTGGEEKLFF
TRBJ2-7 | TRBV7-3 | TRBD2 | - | TGTGCCAGCAGCAAGACTAGCGGATACTCCTACGAGCAGTACTTC | CASSKTSGYSYEQYF
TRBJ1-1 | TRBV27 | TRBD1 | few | TGTGCCAGCAGTCCTACGACAGGGGTGAACACTGAAGCTTTCTTT | CASSPTTGVNTEAFF
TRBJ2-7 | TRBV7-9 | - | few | TGTGCCAGCAGCCCCGAACAAATCGACTACGAGCAGTACTTC | CASSPEQIDYEQYF
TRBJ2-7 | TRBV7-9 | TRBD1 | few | TGTGCCAGCAGCTTTCTCAAGACAGGGGGGATCGAGCAGTACTTC | CASSFLKTGGIEQYF
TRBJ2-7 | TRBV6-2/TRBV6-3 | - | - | TGTGCCAGCAGTTACTCGATCAGCTTCGAGCAGTACTTC | CASSYSISFEQYF
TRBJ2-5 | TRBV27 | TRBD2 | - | TGTGCCAGCAGTGAACTAGCGGGGGCCGATCAAGAGACCCAGTACTTC | CASSELAGADQETQYF
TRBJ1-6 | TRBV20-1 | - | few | TGCAGTGCCCCCGGGACAAGCTCCTATAATTCACCCCTCCACTTT | CSAPGTSSYNSPLHF
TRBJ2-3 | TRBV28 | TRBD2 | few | TGTGCCAGCAGTCTAAGCGGGGCCATTCGCACAGATACGCAGTATTTT | CASSLSGAIRTDTQYF
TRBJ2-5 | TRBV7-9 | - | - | TGTGCCAGCAGCTTAGACGGGGAGTGGGACCAAGAGACCCAGTACTTC | CASSLDGEWDQETQYF
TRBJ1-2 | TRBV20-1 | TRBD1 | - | TGCAGTGCTAGAACCGGACAGGATGGCTACACCTTC | CSARTGQDGYTF
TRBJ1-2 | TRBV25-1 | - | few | TGTGCCAGCAGTGAATTTAGAGAAACTAACTATGGCTACACCTTC | CASSEFRETNYGYTF
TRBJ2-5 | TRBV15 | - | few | TGTGCCACCAGCAGAGATCGGGCCAGGGCAACAGAGACCCAGTACTTC | CATSRDRARATETQYF
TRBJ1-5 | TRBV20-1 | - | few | TGCAGTGCTAGGCCTGCAGGGATGGGCGGCAATCAGCCCCAGCATTTT | CSARPAGMGGNQPQHF
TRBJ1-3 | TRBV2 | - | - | TGTGCCAGCCTACAGGACCCTACTGAAAACACCATATATTTT | CASLQDPTENTIYF
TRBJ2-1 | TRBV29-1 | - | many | TGCAGCCCCATTTGGACAGAATCGGGTGAGCAGTTCTTC | CSPIWTESGEQFF
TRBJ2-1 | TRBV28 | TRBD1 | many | TGTGCCAGCAGTCCCTGGACAGGGAGCGACAAGTCCTACAATGAGCAGTTCTTC | CASSPWTGSDKSYNEQFF
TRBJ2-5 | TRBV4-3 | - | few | TGCGCCAGCAGCCAAGATGGGATGGGCAGGAAAGAGACCCAGTACTTC | CASSQDGMGRKETQYF
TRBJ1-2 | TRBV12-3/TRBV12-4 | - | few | TGTGCCAGCAGTTCCCAGGGTGGGGGCTATGGCTACACCTTC | CASSSQGGGYGYTF
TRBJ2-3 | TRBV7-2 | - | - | TGTGCCAGCAGCTTAGTCATGGTTTCAGATACGCAGTATTTT | CASSLVMVSDTQYF
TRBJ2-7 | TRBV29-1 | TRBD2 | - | TGCAGCGTTGAAGATCCCGGACTAGCGGGAGGGCCTCAGCAGTACTTC | CSVEDPGLAGGPQQYF
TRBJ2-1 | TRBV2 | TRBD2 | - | TGTGCCAGCAGTGATCGGGCTAGCGGGGGTTGGGAGCAGTTCTTC | CASSDRASGGWEQFF
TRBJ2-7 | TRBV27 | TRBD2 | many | TGTGCCAGCAGTCGACTAGCGGGGGCCTACGAGCAGTACTTC | CASSRLAGAYEQYF
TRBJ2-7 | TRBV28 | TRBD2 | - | TGTGCCAGCGGGACTACCCCCTGGGACGAGCAGTACTTC | CASGTTPWDEQYF
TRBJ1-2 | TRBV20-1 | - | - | TGCAGTGCTAGAGACCCTCGACGGATTGACTATGGCTACACCTTC | CSARDPRRIDYGYTF
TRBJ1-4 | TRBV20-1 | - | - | TGCAGTGCCCCAGGACAGAACAATGAAAAACTGTTTTTT | CSAPGQNNEKLFF
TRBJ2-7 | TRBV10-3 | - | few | TGTGCCATCAGTGAGTCAGATCTCTACGAGCAGTACTTC | CAISESDLYEQYF
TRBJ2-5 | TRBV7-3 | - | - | TGTGCCAGCAGCTTAACGGGGGGGGCACAAGAGACCCAGTACTTC | CASSLTGGAQETQYF
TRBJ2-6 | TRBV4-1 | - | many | TGCGCCAGCAGCCAATTGGGCTTCTCTGGGGCCAACGTCCTGACTTTC | CASSQLGFSGANVLTF
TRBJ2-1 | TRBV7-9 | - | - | TGTGCCAGCAGCCCGGGGTATCTTGAGCAGTTCTTC | CASSPGYLEQFF
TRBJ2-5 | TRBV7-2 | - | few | TGTGCCAGCAGCTTAGACCGAACCCTTCAAGAGACCCAGTACTTC | CASSLDRTLQETQYF
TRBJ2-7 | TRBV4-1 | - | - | TGCGCCAGCAGCCAAGGTACCCATGGCTACGAGCAGTACTTC | CASSQGTHGYEQYF
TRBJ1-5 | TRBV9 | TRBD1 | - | TGTGCCAGCAGCGAGGGACAGGGGGTACGGCAGCCCCAGCATTTT | CASSEGQGVRQPQHF
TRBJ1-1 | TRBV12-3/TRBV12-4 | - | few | TGTGCCAGCAGTTTGTCTCAGGGCAGGGCTGAAGCTTTCTTT | CASSLSQGRAEAFF
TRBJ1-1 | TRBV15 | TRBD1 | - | TGTGCCACCAGGGTAGGGACAGTCTTGAACACTGAAGCTTTCTTT | CATRVGTVLNTEAFF
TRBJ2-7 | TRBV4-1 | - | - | TGCGCCAGCAGCCAAGACCAGACCGGGCCTTCCTACGAGCAGTACTTC | CASSQDQTGPSYEQYF
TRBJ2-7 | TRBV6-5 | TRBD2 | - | TGTGCCAGCAGTTACGGTAGGGCCGGACTAGCCTACGAGCAGTACTTC | CASSYGRAGLAYEQYF
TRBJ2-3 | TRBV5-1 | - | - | TGCGCCAGCAGCTTGGCCCACAGGGTTAGGACAGATACGCAGTATTTT | CASSLAHRVRTDTQYF
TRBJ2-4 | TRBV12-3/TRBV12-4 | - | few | TGTGCCAGCAGTTTAAGATCTGCCGCCAAAAACATTCAGTACTTC | CASSLRSAAKNIQYF
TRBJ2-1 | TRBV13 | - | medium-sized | TGTGCCAGCAGCTTCCCATCTAGCTCCAATGAGCAGTTCTTC | CASSFPSSSNEQFF
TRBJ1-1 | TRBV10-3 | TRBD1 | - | TGTGCCATCAGTGAGGCGACAGGGGGCTCTGAAGCTTTCTTT | CAISEATGGSEAFF
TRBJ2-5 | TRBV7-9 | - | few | TGTGCCGGCAGCCGAGACAAATTCCGGGGCCACCAGGAGACCCAGTACTTC | CAGSRDKFRGHQETQYF
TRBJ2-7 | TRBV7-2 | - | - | TGTGCCAGCAGCTTCCGACAAAGCAACGAGCAGTACTTC | CASSFRQSNEQYF
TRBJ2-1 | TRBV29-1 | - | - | TGCAGCGTTGAAAGGTCTTTCAGCTCCTACAATGAGCAGTTCTTC | CSVERSFSSYNEQFF
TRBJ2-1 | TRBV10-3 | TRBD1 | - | TGTGCCATCAGTGAGCCGACGACAGGGGGGGTCCCCTACAATGAGCAGTTCTTC | CAISEPTTGGVPYNEQFF
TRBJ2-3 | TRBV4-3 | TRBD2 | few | TGCGCCAGCAGCCAAGCCCTAGCGGGAGGACCCACAGATACGCAGTATTTT | CASSQALAGGPTDTQYF
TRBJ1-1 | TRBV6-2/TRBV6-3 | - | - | TGTGCCAGCAGTTATTCCCGGCGGGGGGCAGGGGAAACTGAAGCTTTCTTT | CASSYSRRGAGETEAFF
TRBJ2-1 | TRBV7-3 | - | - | TGTGCCAGCAGCCCCTCAGGCCGGAATGAGCAGTTCTTC | CASSPSGRNEQFF
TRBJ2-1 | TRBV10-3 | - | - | TGTGCCATCAGTCCTGGACTGGTGGTCGTAAACAATGAGCAGTTCTTC | CAISPGLVVVNNEQFF
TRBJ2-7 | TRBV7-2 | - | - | TGTGCCAGCAGCTCGGGACCCCGCTACGAGCAGTACTTC | CASSSGPRYEQYF
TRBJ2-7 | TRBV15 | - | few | TGTGCCACCAGCAGAGTCCAGGACTACTACGAGCAGTACTTC | CATSRVQDYYEQYF